The 2 T cell receptor beta chains below were found in one sample sequenced in a study of PD-1 blockade in mismatch repair-deficient tumors. TCRdb's copy holds only in-frame clones and misses some; the assay was immunoSEQ multiplex PCR. The sample holds 50,000 or so clones, roughly 80% seen once. Specimen: peripheral blood, collected roughly 21 weeks after starting pembrolizumab. These receptors were taken from an adult with mismatch repair-deficient cancer.

The V call is TRBV7-9, the J call TRBJ1-5, with a possible D match to TRBD1 (5 bases). V lost 5 bases, J lost 0 bases, and 11 bases lay in between. The CDR3 runs 15 residues. Germline V gene sequence: CDR1 SEHNR, CDR2 FQNEAQ (reference sequence). The CDR3 region is CASSARGDSNQPQHF. The DNA of the CDR3 is TGTGCCAGCAGCGCCCGGGGGGATAGCAATCAGCCCCAGCATTTT.

The chain couples TRBV5-1 to TRBJ2-5; 7 nucleotides line up with TRBD1. The germline CDR1 and CDR2 sequences are SGHRS and YFSETQ. The CDR3 covers 14 residues. V dropped 4 bases and J dropped 2; count of bases not matched to a gene: 5. The CDR3 bases are TGCGCCAGCAGCATAGGGACAGTTCAAGAGACCCAGTACTTC. Translating gives CASSIGTVQETQYF.